These 26 T cell receptor beta chains share one sample of origin, sequenced in a study of CD8 T cells in Susac syndrome. RNA was extracted with the RNeasy kit, and a quantity of roughly 0.5 to 1 ug was reverse transcribed using random hexamers. TCRdb re-derived calls from the immunoSEQ multiplex PCR reads in MiXCR, one entry per CDR3 protein. The data contain 95,000 or so distinct CDR3 sequences, 80% to 95% of them singletons. The sample consisted of CD8+ T cells from PBMCs. These receptors came from a human donor in good health.

The V gene is TRBV2, the J gene TRBJ1-6; D not resolved. Germline CDR1 is SNHLY and CDR2 is FYNNEI. Trimming took 6 bases from V and 9 from J, leaving 6 bases between them. This CDR3 comprises 11 residues. CDR3 loop: CASREGSPLHF. CDR3 sequence (DNA): TGTGCCAGCAGAGAGGGTTCACCCCTCCACTTT.

This chain uses TRBV14 with TRBJ2-3; possibly TRBD2 for D (6 bases). Trimming left V 1 base short and J 3 bases short, with 11 bases between. The CDR3 is 15 residues long. CDR1 SGHDN and CDR2 FVKESK come from the germline V gene. Here the CDR3 DNA reads TGTGCCAGCAGCCAAGGACAGCGGGTGACAGATACGCAGTATTTT. Translated: CASSQGQRVTDTQYF.

This clonotype was counted only a few times. The J gene is TRBJ1-1, the V gene TRBV7-9; D gene uncertain. The germline V gene has CDR1 SEHNR and CDR2 FQNEAQ (reference sequence). This CDR3 spans 13 amino acids. The V and J ends lost 3 bases and 8 bases respectively, with 13 bases between them. CDR3 amino acids: CASSLKGGGEAFF. CDR3 coding DNA: TGTGCCAGCAGCTTGAAGGGTGGAGGGGAAGCTTTCTTT.

This clonotype appeared a single time. V and J are TRBV2 and TRBJ1-6, with a weak D call TRBD1 (5 bases). Germline V CDR1 and CDR2: SNHLY, FYNNEI. This CDR3 region has 14 residues. The V gene lost 6 bases and the J gene lost 7 bases, with 13 bases spanning the gap. This CDR3 reads CASRGRAGNSPLHF. As DNA, the CDR3 is TGTGCCAGCAGGGGACGGGCGGGGAATTCACCCCTCCACTTT. The variable domain in full, with the rest retrieved from reference TRBV2 and TRBJ1-6, is EPEVTQTPSHQVTQMGQEVILRCVPISNHLYFYWYRQILGQKVEFLVSFYNNEISEKSEIFDDQFSVERPDGSNFTLKIRSTKLEDSAMYFCASRGRAGNSPLHFGNGTRLTVT.

The V and J genes are TRBV27 and TRBJ1-1; 7 bases align to TRBD1. The germline V gene encodes CDR1 MNHEY and CDR2 SMNVEV (reference sequence). With V trimmed by 5 bases and J by 0 bases, 3 bases remained unmatched. There are 14 residues in the CDR3. The CDR3 sequence: CASSLGQMNTEAFF. CDR3 bases: TGTGCCAGCAGTCTGGGACAGATGAACACTGAAGCTTTCTTT.

J is TRBJ2-7 and V is TRBV7-6, with TRBD1 matching over 11 bases. The CDR3 totals 15 residues. J was trimmed by 3 bases and V by 5 bases; bases with no gene match: 6. Per germline, CDR1 SGHVS and CDR2 FNYEAQ. The CDR3 DNA reads TGTGCCAGCAGCAGCGCTGGGACAGGGGGCTACGAGCAGTACTTC. Encoded protein: CASSSAGTGGYEQYF.

The CDR3 reads CASSLGGQQNNSPLHF. CDR3 nucleotides: TGTGCCAGCAGCTTAGGAGGGCAGCAAAATAATTCACCCCTCCACTTT. This chain uses TRBV13 with TRBJ1-6; no clear D gene. The CDR3 sequence is 16 residues long. Trimming shortened V by 0 bases and J by 5 bases, and 11 bases separated the two germline ends. CDR1 and CDR2 (germline): PRHDT, FYEKMQ (reference sequence). Full variable domain (remainder filled in from reference TRBV13 and TRBJ1-6): AAGVIQSPRHLIKEKRETATLKCYPIPRHDTVYWYQQGPGQDPQFLISFYEKMQSDKGSIPDRFSAQQFSDYHSELNMSSLELGDSALYFCASSLGGQQNNSPLHFGNGTRLTVT.

The genes are TRBV19 and TRBJ2-1, with 9 bases lining up with TRBD2. The CDR3 is 15 amino acids. From germline, CDR1 is LNHDA and CDR2 SQIVND (reference sequence). The junction had 8 bases not matched to a gene; V was cut back by 6 bases and J by 5 bases. CDR3 coding DNA: TGTGCCAGTAGGGAAGGCGGGGGGGCCAACAATGAGCAGTTCTTC. Translation: CASREGGGANNEQFF.

The J gene is TRBJ1-1, the V gene TRBV27; 11 bases agree with TRBD1. This CDR3 contains 14 residues. Germline trimming cut 6 bases from V and 4 bases from J; bases unmatched to any gene: 4. From germline, CDR1 is MNHEY and CDR2 SMNVEV (reference sequence). The chain's CDR3 is CASSLGQGGTEAFF. The CDR3 coding sequence is TGTGCCAGCAGCCTGGGACAGGGGGGCACTGAAGCTTTCTTT.

The V and J genes are TRBV5-4 and TRBJ2-3; the D gene could be TRBD1 or TRBD2 (5 bases each). The CDR3 loop spans 15 amino acids. Germline-derived CDR1 and CDR2 are SGHNT and YYREEE (reference sequence). Trimming left V 4 bases short and J 6 bases short, with 18 bases between. CDR3 sequence reads: CASSPGTLDGDTQYF. CDR3 coding DNA: TGTGCCAGCAGCCCCGGGACCCTTGACGGGGATACGCAGTATTTT.

V gene TRBV9 combines with J gene TRBJ1-2; 8 positions agree with TRBD1. The CDR3 loop spans 17 amino acids. CDR1 SGDLS and CDR2 YYNGEE come from the germline V gene. Trimming at V came to 4 bases and at J to 0 bases, leaving 11 bases not matched to a gene. The CDR3 protein is CASSSTGTGYTNYGYTF. Here the CDR3 DNA reads TGTGCCAGCAGCTCAACCGGGACAGGTTATACTAACTATGGCTACACCTTC. The complete variable domain, with remaining parts taken from reference TRBV9 and TRBJ1-2, reads DSGVTQTPKHLITATGQRVTLRCSPRSGDLSVYWYQQSLDQGLQFLIQYYNGEERAKGNILERFSAQQFPDLHSELNLSSLELGDSALYFCASSSTGTGYTNYGYTFGSGTRLTVV.

DNA for the CDR3: TGTGCCAGCAGTTTATGGGCAGGGGTGTACTCTGGGGCCAACGTCCTGACTTTC. Translating it yields CASSLWAGVYSGANVLTF. The chain has TRBV27 and TRBJ2-6, with D perhaps TRBD1 (6 bases). The CDR3 extends over 18 amino acids. Germline CDR1 MNHEY, CDR2 SMNVEV (reference sequence). V was shortened by 1 base and J by 0 bases, with 13 bases between the two germline ends.

The chain's CDR3 is CASRQGRALYQETQYF. In DNA, the CDR3 is TGTGCCAGCAGACAGGGGCGAGCGTTGTACCAAGAGACCCAGTACTTC. The chain combines TRBV6-1 with TRBJ2-5; 7 nucleotides match TRBD1. CDR1 is MNHNS and CDR2 is SASEGT in the germline V gene. CDR3 size: 16 residues. Trimming cost V 6 bases and J 0 bases; bases outside gene matches: 10.

V usage is TRBV12-3 or TRBV12-4 and J usage is TRBJ2-5; a possible D gene is TRBD1 (5 bases). The CDR3 runs to 14 residues. Trimming pared 7 bases from V and 1 base from J, leaving 13 bases between. In DNA, the CDR3 is TGTGCCAGCACCCGAGGACACTTCCAAGAGACCCAGTACTTC. Translation: CASTRGHFQETQYF.

This clonotype has a handful of counts. The rearrangement uses TRBV2 and TRBJ2-1; TRBD1 matches at 10 bases. In germline, CDR1 is SNHLY, CDR2 FYNNEI. The CDR3 has 15 amino acids. V dropped 6 bases and J dropped 7; count of bases not matched to a gene: 9. CDR3 protein: CASRKGTGEGNEQFF. The CDR3 DNA sequence: TGTGCCAGCAGGAAAGGGACAGGGGAAGGGAATGAGCAGTTCTTC.

This clonotype was detected only once. The chain has TRBV19 and TRBJ2-5; D tentatively fits TRBD1 or TRBD2 (5 bases each). V lost 3 bases to trimming and J lost 5 bases, with 13 bases between them. Germline CDR1 is LNHDA and CDR2 is SQIVND (reference sequence). This CDR3 has 14 amino acids. Written as DNA, the CDR3 is TGTGCCAGTAGTATTGAGGGGACGATCGAGACCCAGTACTTC. Translated: CASSIEGTIETQYF. The whole variable domain, remainder taken from reference TRBV19 and TRBJ2-5, is DGGITQSPKYLFRKEGQNVTLSCEQNLNHDAMYWYRQDPGQGLRLIYYSQIVNDFQKGDIAEGYSVSREKKESFPLTVTSAQKNPTAFYLCASSIEGTIETQYFGPGTRLLVL.

This clonotype was detected a few times. The CDR3 region is CASSEDGTSSYEQYF. The CDR3 DNA is TGTGCCAGCAGTGAAGACGGGACTAGCTCCTACGAGCAGTACTTC. The rearrangement uses TRBV6-1 and TRBJ2-7, with 8 bases identical to TRBD2. The CDR3 has 15 amino acids. The junction had 2 bases not matched to a gene; V was cut back by 1 base and J by 0 bases. Looked up from germline, CDR1 is MNHNS and CDR2 is SASEGT.

The CDR3: CASSLGGDGYTF. CDR3 DNA: TGTGCCAGCAGCTTAGGGGGCGATGGCTACACCTTC. This chain links TRBV7-6 with TRBJ1-2; D is possibly TRBD1 (5 bases). Trimming took off 1 base at V and 6 bases at J, with 6 bases between the two ends. The CDR3 covers 12 residues. From germline, CDR1 is SGHVS and CDR2 FNYEAQ. Complete variable domain (other parts from reference TRBV7-6 and TRBJ1-2): GAGVSQSPRYKVTKRGQDVALRCDPISGHVSLYWYRQALGQGPEFLTYFNYEAQQDKSGLPNDRFSAERPEGSISTLTIQRTEQRDSAMYRCASSLGGDGYTFGSGTRLTVV.

The chain couples TRBV9 to TRBJ1-5; D is unresolved. Between the trimmed V and J ends, which lost 8 bases and 0 bases, there was a span of 6 bases. From germline, CDR1 is SGDLS and CDR2 YYNGEE. This CDR3 contains 12 residues. The CDR3 is CASGNSNQPQHF. CDR3 DNA sequence: TGTGCCAGTGGAAATAGCAATCAGCCCCAGCATTTT.

This chain uses TRBV12-3 or TRBV12-4 with TRBJ1-1; TRBD1 matches at 9 bases. The CDR3 sequence is 13 residues long. Trimming cost V 5 bases and J 6 bases; bases outside gene matches: 4. CDR3 coding DNA: TGTGCCAGCAGTAGACAGGGGGGGCCTGAAGCTTTCTTT. Its protein is CASSRQGGPEAFF.

CDR3 in amino acids: CASSFGTGADEQYF. As DNA, the CDR3 is TGTGCCAGCAGCTTCGGGACAGGCGCCGACGAGCAGTACTTC. V is TRBV5-6 and J is TRBJ2-7, with TRBD1 matching 8 bases. The CDR3 covers 14 residues. Germline V gene data show CDR1 as SGHDT and CDR2 as YYEEEE. V was pared by 2 bases and J by 5 bases, with 6 bases of the junction left unmatched. The entire variable domain, with the rest obtained from reference TRBV5-6 and TRBJ2-7, is as follows: DAGVTQSPTHLIKTRGQQVTLRCSPKSGHDTVSWYQQALGQGPQFIFQYYEEEERQRGNFPDRFSGHQFPNYSSELNVNALLLGDSALYLCASSFGTGADEQYFGPGTRLTVT.

V usage is TRBV7-8 and J usage is TRBJ2-2, with 10 nucleotides matching TRBD2. Germline V CDR1 and CDR2: SGHVS, FQNEAQ. The CDR3 contains 17 residues. Losses at the gene ends were 1 base for V and 4 bases for J; bases not matched to a gene: 6. CDR3: CASSLEGLADITGELFF. In DNA form, the CDR3 reads TGTGCCAGCAGCTTAGAAGGACTAGCGGACATCACCGGGGAGCTGTTTTTT.

The CDR3 sequence is CASSVGRAGRTEAFF. The CDR3 DNA is TGTGCCAGCAGCGTCGGGAGGGCCGGTCGGACTGAAGCTTTCTTT. The chain links TRBV9 to TRBJ1-1; D gene ambiguous. V was trimmed by 2 bases and J by 5 bases, leaving 16 bases between them. This CDR3 spans 15 amino acids. Germline V gives CDR1 SGDLS, CDR2 YYNGEE.

The V and J genes are TRBV6-1 and TRBJ2-2, with TRBD1 identical over 9 bases. The CDR3 is made up of 16 amino acids. V lost 6 bases to trimming and J lost 6 bases; unmatched junction nucleotides: 11. Germline V gene sequence: CDR1 MNHNS, CDR2 SASEGT. The CDR3 here is CASSPIWTGDPGELFF. The CDR3 region has the DNA TGTGCCAGCAGCCCAATTTGGACAGGGGACCCCGGGGAGCTGTTTTTT.

The genes are TRBV4-1 and TRBJ2-1; 9 bases are a match to TRBD1. With 6 bases clipped from V and 5 bases from J, the junction kept 8 bases outside the gene matches. Germline CDR1 MGHRA, CDR2 YSYEKL. This CDR3 region has 15 residues. As DNA, the CDR3 is TGCGCCAGCAGTCCCCGGGACAGGGCGGACAATGAGCAGTTCTTC. Protein sequence: CASSPRDRADNEQFF.

The sample holds one count of this clonotype. This sequence joins TRBV28 and TRBJ2-7; possible D gene TRBD1, 6 bases. The ends were cut back, 6 bases at V and 1 base at J, with 19 bases in the middle. CDR3 length: 16 amino acids. The germline gives CDR1 MDHEN, CDR2 SYDVKM. Written as DNA, the CDR3 is TGTGCCAGCAGGGCCCCGGACAGATTGGAGTCCTACGAGCAGTACTTC. Protein sequence: CASRAPDRLESYEQYF.